This T cell receptor beta chain came from a study of blood T cell repertoires in COVID-19. Residents of about two dozen US areas, aged 18 to 89 years, made up the participants. Before being deemed recovered, Cohort 3 donors had two negative PCRs, clearance, or symptom resolution. Sequenced by immunoSEQ multiplex PCR; TCRdb stores in-frame clones only, minus some. Of some 180,000 clones in the sample, 75% to 90% were seen once. The CDR3 length is 14 residues. Germline V gene sequence: CDR1 MNHEY, CDR2 SMNVEV (reference sequence). Deletions cut 7 bases from V and 4 bases from J, with 13 bases between. The sequenced sample consisted of PBMCs or T cells enriched from blood (not recorded which). This chain joins TRBV27 and TRBJ2-2; a possible D gene is TRBD1 (6 bases). This receptor was identified in a man aged 35-49 years who had recovered from COVID-19. This chain's CDR3 is CASTTGFRTGELFF. The CDR3 DNA reads TGTGCCAGCACCACAGGGTTCCGCACCGGGGAGCTGTTTTTT.